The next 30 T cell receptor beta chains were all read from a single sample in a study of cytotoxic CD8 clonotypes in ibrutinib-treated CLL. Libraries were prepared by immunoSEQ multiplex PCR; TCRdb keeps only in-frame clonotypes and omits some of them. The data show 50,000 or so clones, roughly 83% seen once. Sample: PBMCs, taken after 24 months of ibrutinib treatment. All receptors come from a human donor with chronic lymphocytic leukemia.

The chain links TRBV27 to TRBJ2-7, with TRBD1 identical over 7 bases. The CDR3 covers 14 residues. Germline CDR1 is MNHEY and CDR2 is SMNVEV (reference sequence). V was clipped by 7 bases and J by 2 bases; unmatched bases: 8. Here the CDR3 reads CASKSNRGPYEQYF. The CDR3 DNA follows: TGTGCCAGCAAAAGTAACAGGGGCCCCTACGAGCAGTACTTC.

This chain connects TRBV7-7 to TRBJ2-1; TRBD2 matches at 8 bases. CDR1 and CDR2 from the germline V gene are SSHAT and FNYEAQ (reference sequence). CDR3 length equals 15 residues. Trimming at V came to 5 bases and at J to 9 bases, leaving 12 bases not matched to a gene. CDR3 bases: TGTGCCAGCAGCCCGAAGTGGTTGCGGGGGGCTGAGCAGTTCTTC. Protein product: CASSPKWLRGAEQFF.

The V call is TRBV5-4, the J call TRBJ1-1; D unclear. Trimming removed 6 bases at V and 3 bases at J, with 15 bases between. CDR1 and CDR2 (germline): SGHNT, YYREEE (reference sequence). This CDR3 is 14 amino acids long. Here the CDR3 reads CASIPVGQDTEAFF. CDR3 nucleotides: TGTGCCAGCATCCCGGTAGGGCAGGACACTGAAGCTTTCTTT.

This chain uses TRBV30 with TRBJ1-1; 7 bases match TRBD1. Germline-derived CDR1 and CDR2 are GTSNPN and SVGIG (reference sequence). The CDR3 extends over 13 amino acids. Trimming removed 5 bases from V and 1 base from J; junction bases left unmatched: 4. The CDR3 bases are TGTGCCTGGGGAGGACAGGCGAACACTGAAGCTTTCTTT. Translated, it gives CAWGGQANTEAFF. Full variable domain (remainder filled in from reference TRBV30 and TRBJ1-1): SQTIHQWPATLVQPVGSPLSLECTVEGTSNPNLYWYRQAAGRGLQLLFYSVGIGQISSEVPQNLSASRPQDRQFILSSKKLLLSDSGFYLCAWGGQANTEAFFGQGTRLTVV.

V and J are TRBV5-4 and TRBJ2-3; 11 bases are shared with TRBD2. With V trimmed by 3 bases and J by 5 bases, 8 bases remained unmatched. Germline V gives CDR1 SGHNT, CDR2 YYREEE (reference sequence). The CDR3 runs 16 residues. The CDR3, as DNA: TGTGCCAGCAGCTCGACTAGCGGGATTAGGGTAGATACGCAGTATTTT. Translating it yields CASSSTSGIRVDTQYF.

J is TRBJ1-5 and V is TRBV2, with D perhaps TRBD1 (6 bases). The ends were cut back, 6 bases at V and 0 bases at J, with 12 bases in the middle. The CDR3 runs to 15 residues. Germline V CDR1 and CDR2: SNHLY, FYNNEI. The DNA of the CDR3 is TGTGCCAGCAGACCGGACAGTCATAGCAATCAGCCCCAGCATTTT. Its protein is CASRPDSHSNQPQHF. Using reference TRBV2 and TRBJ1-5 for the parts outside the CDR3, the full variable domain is EPEVTQTPSHQVTQMGQEVILRCVPISNHLYFYWYRQILGQKVEFLVSFYNNEISEKSEIFDDQFSVERPDGSNFTLKIRSTKLEDSAMYFCASRPDSHSNQPQHFGDGTRLSIL.

CDR3 nucleotides: TGCGCCAGCAGCGACGGACTAGCGGGAGGGGTCAATGAGCAGTTCTTC. Translated: CASSDGLAGGVNEQFF. This chain uses TRBV5-1 with TRBJ2-1; 15 nucleotides align to TRBD2. Per germline, CDR1 SGHRS and CDR2 YFSETQ. The CDR3 length is 16 residues. V was pared by 4 bases and J by 6 bases, with 5 bases of the junction left unmatched.

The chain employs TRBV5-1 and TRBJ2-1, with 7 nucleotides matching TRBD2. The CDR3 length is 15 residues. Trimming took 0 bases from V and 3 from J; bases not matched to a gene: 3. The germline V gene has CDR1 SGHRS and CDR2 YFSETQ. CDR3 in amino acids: CASSLVTSNYNEQFF. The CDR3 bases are TGCGCCAGCAGCTTGGTGACTAGCAACTACAATGAGCAGTTCTTC.

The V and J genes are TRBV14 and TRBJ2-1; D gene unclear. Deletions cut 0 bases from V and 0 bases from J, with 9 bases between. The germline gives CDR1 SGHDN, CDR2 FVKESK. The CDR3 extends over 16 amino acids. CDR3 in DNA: TGTGCCAGCAGCCAAGATGCAGCGAGCTCCTACAATGAGCAGTTCTTC. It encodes CASSQDAASSYNEQFF.

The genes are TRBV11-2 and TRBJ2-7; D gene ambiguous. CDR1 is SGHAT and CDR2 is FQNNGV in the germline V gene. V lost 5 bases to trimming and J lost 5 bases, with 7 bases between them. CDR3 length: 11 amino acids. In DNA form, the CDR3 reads TGTGCCAGCAGCGGAACCCACGAGCAGTACTTC. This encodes CASSGTHEQYF.

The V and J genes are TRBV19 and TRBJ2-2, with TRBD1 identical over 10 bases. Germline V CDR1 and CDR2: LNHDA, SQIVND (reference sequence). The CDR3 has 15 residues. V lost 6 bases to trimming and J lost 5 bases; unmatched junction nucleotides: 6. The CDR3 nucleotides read TGTGCCAGTAGACCCGGGACAGGGGAAACCGGGGAGCTGTTTTTT. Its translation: CASRPGTGETGELFF.

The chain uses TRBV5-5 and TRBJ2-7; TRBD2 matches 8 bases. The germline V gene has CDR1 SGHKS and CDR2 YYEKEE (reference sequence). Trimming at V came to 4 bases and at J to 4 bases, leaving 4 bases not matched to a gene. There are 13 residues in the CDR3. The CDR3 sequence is CASSRAGAYEQYF. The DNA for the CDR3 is TGTGCCAGCAGCCGAGCGGGGGCGTACGAGCAGTACTTC. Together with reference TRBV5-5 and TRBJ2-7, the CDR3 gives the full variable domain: DAGVTQSPTHLIKTRGQQVTLRCSPISGHKSVSWYQQVLGQGPQFIFQYYEKEERGRGNFPDRFSARQFPNYSSELNVNALLLGDSALYLCASSRAGAYEQYFGPGTRLTVT.

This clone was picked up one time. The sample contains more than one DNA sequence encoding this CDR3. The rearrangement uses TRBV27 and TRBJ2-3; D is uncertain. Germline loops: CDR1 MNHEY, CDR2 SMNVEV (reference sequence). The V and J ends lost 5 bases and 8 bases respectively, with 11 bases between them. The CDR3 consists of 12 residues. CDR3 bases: TGTGCCAGCAGTCCCCCGACTGGTACGCAGTATTTT. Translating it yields CASSPPTGTQYF.

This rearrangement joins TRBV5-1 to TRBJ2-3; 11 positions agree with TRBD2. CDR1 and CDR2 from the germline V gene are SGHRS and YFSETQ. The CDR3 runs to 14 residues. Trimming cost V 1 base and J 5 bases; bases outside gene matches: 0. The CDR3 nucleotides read TGCGCCAGCAGCTTGACTAGCGGGAGAGATACGCAGTATTTT. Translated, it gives CASSLTSGRDTQYF.

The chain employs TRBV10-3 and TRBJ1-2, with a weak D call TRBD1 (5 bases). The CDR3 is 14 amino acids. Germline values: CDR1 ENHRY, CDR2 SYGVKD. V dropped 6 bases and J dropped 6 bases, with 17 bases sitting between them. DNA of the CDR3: TGTGCCATCAGGGAGGGGATGGGCTCGGATGGCTACACCTTC. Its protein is CAIREGMGSDGYTF.

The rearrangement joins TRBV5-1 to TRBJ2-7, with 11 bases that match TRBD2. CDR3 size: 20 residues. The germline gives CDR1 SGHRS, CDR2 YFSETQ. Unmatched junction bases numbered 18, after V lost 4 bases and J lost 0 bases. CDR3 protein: CASSVRVPGLAEVSSYEQYF. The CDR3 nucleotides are TGCGCCAGCAGCGTTCGAGTTCCGGGACTAGCGGAGGTCTCCTCCTACGAGCAGTACTTC.

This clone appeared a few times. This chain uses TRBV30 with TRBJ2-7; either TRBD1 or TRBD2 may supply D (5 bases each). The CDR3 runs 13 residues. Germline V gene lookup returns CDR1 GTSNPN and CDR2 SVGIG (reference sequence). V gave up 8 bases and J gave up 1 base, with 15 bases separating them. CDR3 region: CAGTRGSSYEQYF. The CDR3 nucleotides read TGTGCCGGAACTAGGGGCTCTTCCTACGAGCAGTACTTC.

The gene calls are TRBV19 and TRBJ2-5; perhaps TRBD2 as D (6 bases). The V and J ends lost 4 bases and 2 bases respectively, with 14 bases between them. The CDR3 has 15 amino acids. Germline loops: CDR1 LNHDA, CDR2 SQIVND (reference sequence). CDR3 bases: TGTGCCAGTAGTAGTAGCGGAGCCCATCAAGAGACCCAGTACTTC. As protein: CASSSSGAHQETQYF. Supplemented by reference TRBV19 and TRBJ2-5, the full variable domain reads DGGITQSPKYLFRKEGQNVTLSCEQNLNHDAMYWYRQDPGQGLRLIYYSQIVNDFQKGDIAEGYSVSREKKESFPLTVTSAQKNPTAFYLCASSSSGAHQETQYFGPGTRLLVL.

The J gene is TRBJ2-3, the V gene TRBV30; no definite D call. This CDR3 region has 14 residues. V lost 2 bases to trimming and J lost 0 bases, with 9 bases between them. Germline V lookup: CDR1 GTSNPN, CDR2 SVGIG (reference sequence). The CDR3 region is CAWSKWGSTDTQYF. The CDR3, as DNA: TGTGCCTGGAGTAAGTGGGGTAGCACAGATACGCAGTATTTT.

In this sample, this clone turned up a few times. CDR3 region: CASSQTPGGVRPQHF. CDR3 in DNA: TGCGCCAGCAGCCAAACCCCAGGGGGCGTCCGGCCCCAGCATTTT. This chain links TRBV4-1 with TRBJ1-5; 8 bases line up with TRBD1. Trimming took 2 bases from V and 9 from J; bases not matched to a gene: 9. Germline loops: CDR1 MGHRA, CDR2 YSYEKL. The CDR3 sequence is 15 residues long.

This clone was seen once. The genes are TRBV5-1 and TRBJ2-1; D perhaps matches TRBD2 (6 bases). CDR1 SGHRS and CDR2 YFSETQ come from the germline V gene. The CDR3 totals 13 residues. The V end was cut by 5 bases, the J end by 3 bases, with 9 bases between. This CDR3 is CASSRSGYNEQFF. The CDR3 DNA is TGCGCCAGCAGTCGTAGCGGCTACAATGAGCAGTTCTTC.

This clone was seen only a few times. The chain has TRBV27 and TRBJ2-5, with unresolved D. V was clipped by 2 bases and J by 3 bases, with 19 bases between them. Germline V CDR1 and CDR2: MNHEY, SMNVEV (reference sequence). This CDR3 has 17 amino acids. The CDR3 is CASSLRWTYLREETQYF. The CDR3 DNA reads TGTGCCAGCAGTTTAAGGTGGACCTACCTAAGGGAAGAGACCCAGTACTTC.

The CDR3 bases are TGTGCCAGCTCCGGTGGACAGGGGATTGGCTACACCTTC. Protein: CASSGGQGIGYTF. The chain uses TRBV18 and TRBJ1-2, with 9 bases fitting TRBD1. Germline loops: CDR1 KGHSH, CDR2 LQKENI. J lost 7 bases, V lost 6 bases, and 6 bases had no gene match. The CDR3 totals 13 residues.

The CDR3 sequence is CAAGDSNQPQHF. CDR3 coding DNA: TGTGCCGCGGGTGATAGCAATCAGCCCCAGCATTTT. The V and J genes are TRBV30 and TRBJ1-5; no definite D call. The ends were cut back, 8 bases at V and 0 bases at J, with 8 bases in the middle. CDR1 and CDR2 (germline): GTSNPN, SVGIG (reference sequence). CDR3 length: 12 residues.

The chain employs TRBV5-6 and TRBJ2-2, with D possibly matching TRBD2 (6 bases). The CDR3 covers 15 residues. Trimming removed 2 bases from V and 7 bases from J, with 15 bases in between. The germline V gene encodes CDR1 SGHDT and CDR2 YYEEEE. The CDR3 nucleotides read TGTGCCAGCAGCTTCGGAGGGAGCGGAGTCGGGGAGCTGTTTTTT. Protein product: CASSFGGSGVGELFF.

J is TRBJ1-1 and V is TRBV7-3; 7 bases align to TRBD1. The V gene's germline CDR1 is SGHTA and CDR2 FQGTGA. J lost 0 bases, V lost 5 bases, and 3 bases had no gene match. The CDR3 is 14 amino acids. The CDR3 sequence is CASSPQGLNTEAFF. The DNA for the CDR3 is TGTGCCAGCAGCCCACAGGGGCTGAACACTGAAGCTTTCTTT.

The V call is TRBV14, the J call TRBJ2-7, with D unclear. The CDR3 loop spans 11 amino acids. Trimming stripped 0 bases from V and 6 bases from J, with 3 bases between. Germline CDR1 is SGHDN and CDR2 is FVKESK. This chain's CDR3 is CASSQDAEQYF. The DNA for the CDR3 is TGTGCCAGCAGCCAAGACGCCGAGCAGTACTTC. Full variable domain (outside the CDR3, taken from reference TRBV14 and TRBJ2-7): EAGVTQFPSHSVIEKGQTVTLRCDPISGHDNLYWYRRVMGKEIKFLLHFVKESKQDESGMPNNRFLAERTGGTYSTLKVQPAELEDSGVYFCASSQDAEQYFGPGTRLTVT.

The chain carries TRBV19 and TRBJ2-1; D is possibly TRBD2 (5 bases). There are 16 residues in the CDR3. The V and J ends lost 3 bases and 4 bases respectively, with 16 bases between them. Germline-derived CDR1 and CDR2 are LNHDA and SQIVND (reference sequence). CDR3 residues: CASSINRGGGYNEQFF. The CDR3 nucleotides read TGTGCCAGTAGTATTAACCGGGGTGGTGGGTACAATGAGCAGTTCTTC.

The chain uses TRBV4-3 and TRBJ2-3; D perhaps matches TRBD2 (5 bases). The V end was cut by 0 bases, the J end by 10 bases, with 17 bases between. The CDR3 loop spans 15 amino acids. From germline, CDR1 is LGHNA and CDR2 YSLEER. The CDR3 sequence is CASSQDGRSYGAQYF. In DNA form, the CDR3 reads TGCGCCAGCAGCCAAGATGGCAGGTCTTACGGGGCGCAGTATTTT.

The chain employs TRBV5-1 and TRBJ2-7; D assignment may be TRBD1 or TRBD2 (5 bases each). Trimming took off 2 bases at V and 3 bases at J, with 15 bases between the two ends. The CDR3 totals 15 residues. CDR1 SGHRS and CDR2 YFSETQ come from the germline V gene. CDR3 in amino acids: CASSFDSERGYEQYF. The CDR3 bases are TGCGCCAGCAGCTTTGACAGCGAGAGGGGCTACGAGCAGTACTTC. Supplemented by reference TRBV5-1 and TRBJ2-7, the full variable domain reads KAGVTQTPRYLIKTRGQQVTLSCSPISGHRSVSWYQQTPGQGLQFLFEYFSETQRNKGNFPGRFSGRQFSNSRSEMNVSTLELGDSALYLCASSFDSERGYEQYFGPGTRLTVT.